The 32 T cell receptor beta chains below come from one sample, sequenced in a study of blood T cells in healthy people across ages. It was with a sample-barcoded 5' primer and a J-beta primer mix that a second PCR of about 6 to 12 cycles was run. TCRdb analysed the 5' RACE reads with MiXCR anew, one entry per CDR3 protein. Counted here are about 930,000 distinct CDR3 sequences, 25% to 35% occurring once; the ten biggest clones make up 10% to 13%. The data also belong to a second study, concerning T cells of mothers and their children.

The source material was blood. These receptors came from a woman between 40 and 50 years old in good health.

To note about this clonotype: This may come from a read error, since a much larger clone is one base off. The chain employs TRBV7-2 and TRBJ2-5, with 9 bases fitting TRBD2. Judging by the DNA end, TRBJ2-7 fits better; the J call may be wrong. The germline gives CDR1 SGHTA, CDR2 FQGNSA. This CDR3 contains 15 residues. The CDR3 nucleotides read TGTGCCGGCAGCTTAGGTGTAGCGGGGGTCTACGAGCAGTACTTC. It yields the protein CAGSLGVAGVYEQYF.

About this clonotype itself: This could be a read error, since a much larger clone is one nucleotide away. This chain connects TRBV29-1 to TRBJ2-3; the D gene is possibly TRBD1 (6 bases). Germline V gene data show CDR1 as SQVTM and CDR2 as ANQGSEA. The length of the CDR3 is 15 residues. CDR3 bases: TGCAGCGTTGAGAGAGCAGGGGCAGGCACAGGTACGCAGTATTTT. It specifies CSVERAGAGTGTQYF.

This clonotype was recorded a few times. This sequence joins TRBV5-5 and TRBJ1-4, with 9 bases matching TRBD1. This CDR3 contains 16 residues. Losses at the gene ends were 0 bases for V and 8 bases for J; bases not matched to a gene: 8. Germline CDR1 SGHKS, CDR2 YYEKEE (reference sequence). The CDR3 loop reads CASSLDRGPLGEKLFF. In DNA, the CDR3 is TGTGCCAGCAGCTTGGACAGGGGGCCCCTCGGCGAAAAACTGTTTTTT. The full variable domain, completed using reference TRBV5-5 and TRBJ1-4, is DAGVTQSPTHLIKTRGQQVTLRCSPISGHKSVSWYQQVLGQGPQFIFQYYEKEERGRGNFPDRFSARQFPNYSSELNVNALLLGDSALYLCASSLDRGPLGEKLFFGSGTQLSVL.

V and J are TRBV6-5 and TRBJ1-2, with D unclear. Germline loops: CDR1 MNHEY, CDR2 SVGAGI. This CDR3 region has 15 residues. The V end was cut by 0 bases, the J end by 6 bases, with 14 bases between. The CDR3 is CASSYSPGKVDGYTF. The CDR3 coding sequence is TGTGCCAGCAGTTACTCTCCGGGTAAGGTAGATGGCTACACCTTC.

This clonotype was counted between two and nine times. The chain is built from TRBV5-1 and TRBJ1-6; maybe TRBD1 (5 bases). This CDR3 comprises 13 residues. Germline values: CDR1 SGHRS, CDR2 YFSETQ. V lost 4 bases, J lost 7 bases, and 9 bases lay in between. The DNA of the CDR3 is TGCGCCAGCAGCCCCGGGGACAATTCACCCCTCCACTTT. It yields the protein CASSPGDNSPLHF.

This clonotype was seen repeatedly, ten times or more. The chain carries TRBV7-9 and TRBJ2-7; tentatively, D is TRBD1 (6 bases). The CDR3 runs to 15 residues. Germline V gene data show CDR1 as SEHNR and CDR2 as FQNEAQ (reference sequence). The V end lost 2 bases, the J end lost 0 bases, and 11 bases lay between the germline ends. The CDR3 DNA follows: TGTGCCAGCAGCTTACAGGGGACCCGCTCCTACGAGCAGTACTTC. Protein: CASSLQGTRSYEQYF.

The chain carries TRBV7-2 and TRBJ2-5, with D perhaps matching TRBD1 or TRBD2 (5 bases each). Trimming cost V 2 bases and J 4 bases, with 8 bases left between them. This CDR3 is built from 13 residues. The germline V gene encodes CDR1 SGHTA and CDR2 FQGNSA. The CDR3 protein is CASSLLGAETQYF. The CDR3, as DNA: TGTGCCAGCAGCTTACTCGGGGCAGAGACCCAGTACTTC.

Here the CDR3 reads CASRMREGRTYEQYF. CDR3 nucleotides: TGCGCCAGCAGAATGCGGGAAGGTCGAACCTACGAGCAGTACTTC. V usage is TRBV5-1 and J usage is TRBJ2-7, with D tentatively TRBD2 (6 bases). V lost 5 bases and J lost 2, with 17 bases in between. This CDR3 is built from 15 residues. Germline-derived CDR1 and CDR2 are SGHRS and YFSETQ. Full variable domain (rest looked up from reference TRBV5-1 and TRBJ2-7): KAGVTQTPRYLIKTRGQQVTLSCSPISGHRSVSWYQQTPGQGLQFLFEYFSETQRNKGNFPGRFSGRQFSNSRSEMNVSTLELGDSALYLCASRMREGRTYEQYFGPGTRLTVT.

V usage is TRBV4-2 and J usage is TRBJ1-2, with a weak D call TRBD1 (5 bases). V lost 0 bases, J lost 6 bases, and 14 bases lay in between. There are 15 residues in the CDR3. Germline V gene lookup returns CDR1 LGHNA and CDR2 YNFKEQ. The CDR3 loop is CASSQEGRADNGYTF. CDR3 coding DNA: TGTGCCAGCAGCCAAGAGGGGCGCGCAGACAATGGCTACACCTTC.

This rearrangement joins TRBV6-6 to TRBJ2-7; D ambiguous. The V and J ends lost 8 bases and 2 bases respectively, with 13 bases between them. The CDR3 runs 13 residues. Germline CDR1 reads MNHNY; CDR2 reads SVGAGI (reference sequence). For the CDR3, the DNA is TGTGCCAGCGGCCCTAGTACCACCTACGAGCAGTACTTC. This gives the protein CASGPSTTYEQYF.

The J gene is TRBJ1-2, the V gene TRBV28; tentatively, D is TRBD1 (6 bases). The germline V gene has CDR1 MDHEN and CDR2 SYDVKM. V lost 6 bases and J 2 bases, leaving 13 bases between the germline ends. The CDR3 consists of 14 residues. DNA for the CDR3: TGTGCCAGCAGAACAAAGACAGGAAACTATGGCTACACCTTC. Translation: CASRTKTGNYGYTF.

This chain joins TRBV28 and TRBJ1-1; the D gene is possibly TRBD1 (5 bases). Trimming removed 3 bases from V and 4 bases from J, with 9 bases in between. The CDR3 is 13 residues long. Looked up from germline, CDR1 is MDHEN and CDR2 is SYDVKM. In DNA form, the CDR3 reads TGTGCCAGCAGTTTGACAGAGACCACTGAAGCTTTCTTT. It specifies CASSLTETTEAFF.

The J gene is TRBJ2-5, the V gene TRBV20-1; the match to TRBD1 covers 7 bases. The J call may be wrong; the DNA end is better matched by TRBJ2-7. Germline CDR1 is DFQATT and CDR2 is SNEGSKA (reference sequence). This CDR3 has 15 residues. The CDR3 sequence is CSARARQGFGYEQYF. As DNA, the CDR3 is TGCAGTGCTAGAGCCCGACAGGGTTTTGGATACGAGCAGTACTTC.

The rearrangement uses TRBV19 and TRBJ1-1; the D gene is possibly TRBD1 (5 bases). The CDR3 loop spans 20 amino acids. Trimming shortened V by 5 bases and J by 1 base, and 29 bases separated the two germline ends. Germline lookup yields CDR1 LNHDA and CDR2 SQIVND (reference sequence). The CDR3 protein is CASSFPGVTDPTSSNTEAFF. CDR3 DNA: TGTGCCAGTAGTTTCCCGGGGGTAACGGACCCAACTTCATCGAACACTGAAGCTTTCTTT.

This clonotype was observed a few times. Germline and junction disagree at one end, which may indicate a read error. The V gene is TRBV6-5, the J gene TRBJ2-3, with TRBD1 matching 9 bases. The germline V gene has CDR1 MNHEY and CDR2 SVGAGI. The CDR3 consists of 16 residues. CDR3: CASSYSNRGRGDTQYF. CDR3 bases: TGTGCCAGCAGCTACTCGAACAGGGGGCGCGGAGATACGCAGTATTTT.

This clonotype was seen only once. The V and J genes are TRBV3-1 and TRBJ2-1; 11 bases agree with TRBD2. Germline CDR1 is LGHDT and CDR2 is YNNKEL (reference sequence). This CDR3 comprises 16 residues. The ends lost 3 bases at V and 5 bases at J; junction bases unmatched: 6. The DNA of the CDR3 is TGTGCCAGCAGCCATTATAGCGGGGGGGCCGACAATGAGCAGTTCTTC. It codes for CASSHYSGGADNEQFF.

The chain links TRBV7-9 to TRBJ2-1; TRBD1 matches 7 bases. With V trimmed by 2 bases and J by 13 bases, 11 bases remained unmatched. This CDR3 comprises 14 residues. The germline V gene encodes CDR1 SEHNR and CDR2 FQNEAQ (reference sequence). This CDR3 reads CASSLRGQQETQFF. CDR3 sequence (DNA): TGTGCCAGCAGCTTAAGGGGACAGCAAGAGACCCAGTTCTTC.

V usage is TRBV2 and J usage is TRBJ2-7; D is undetermined. Germline loops: CDR1 SNHLY, CDR2 FYNNEI. The CDR3 is 13 residues long. V was trimmed by 2 bases and J by 2 bases, leaving 7 bases between them. The CDR3, as DNA: TGTGCCAGCAGTGAAAGTGGTACCTACGAGCAGTACTTC. It specifies CASSESGTYEQYF.

The chain combines TRBV4-3 with TRBJ2-1; D unresolved. CDR1 LGHNA and CDR2 YSLEER come from the germline V gene. Trimming removed 3 bases from V and 0 bases from J, with 9 bases in between. The CDR3 length is 15 residues. Here the CDR3 DNA reads TGCGCCAGCAGCCACGGCTCAAACTCCTACAATGAGCAGTTCTTC. Its protein is CASSHGSNSYNEQFF.

On this clonotype itself: Given a much more abundant clone one base away, this may be a read error. The chain recombines TRBV6-6 with TRBJ2-5, with D perhaps TRBD2 (6 bases). The CDR3 is made up of 15 amino acids. V shed 5 bases and J shed 3 bases, with 16 bases lying between them. Germline loops: CDR1 MNHNY, CDR2 SVGAGI (reference sequence). The CDR3 DNA sequence: TGTGCCAGCAGTAGACGAGCGGGCGCCAAAGAGACCCAGTACTTC. Translated: CASSRRAGAKETQYF.

This clonotype was seen a handful of times. The chain has TRBV7-2 and TRBJ1-1; D possibly corresponds to TRBD1 (5 bases). CDR3 length: 16 residues. The V end was cut by 0 bases, the J end by 4 bases, with 15 bases between. CDR1 is SGHTA, CDR2 FQGNSA, per germline. The CDR3 region has the DNA TGTGCCAGCAGCTTAGCAATGGGCCGGGGGGGCACTGAAGCTTTCTTT. It specifies CASSLAMGRGGTEAFF.

This chain connects TRBV7-2 to TRBJ1-2; D perhaps matches TRBD1 (5 bases). The CDR3 covers 14 residues. The germline V gene encodes CDR1 SGHTA and CDR2 FQGNSA. Trimming cost V 3 bases and J 8 bases, with 16 bases left between them. The CDR3 DNA reads as TGTGCCAGCAGCTTCCCGGGACGGAGCGGAGGCTACACCTTC. This encodes CASSFPGRSGGYTF. The variable domain in full, with the rest retrieved from reference TRBV7-2 and TRBJ1-2, is GAGVSQSPSNKVTEKGKDVELRCDPISGHTALYWYRQSLGQGLEFLIYFQGNSAPDKSGLPSDRFSAERTGGSVSTLTIQRTQQEDSAVYLCASSFPGRSGGYTFGSGTRLTVV.

The chain couples TRBV15 to TRBJ2-2; 11 bases match TRBD1. CDR1 and CDR2 (germline): LNHNV, YYDKDF (reference sequence). This CDR3 spans 15 amino acids. The trim removed 7 bases at V and 7 bases at J, leaving 8 bases unmatched. In nucleotides, the CDR3 is TGTGCCACCACCGAGGACAGGGGGCTTCACGGGGAGCTGTTTTTT. This gives the protein CATTEDRGLHGELFF.

This chain joins TRBV7-9 and TRBJ2-7; the D call may be TRBD1 or TRBD2 (5 bases each). V was pared by 6 bases and J by 0 bases, with 15 bases between. The CDR3 has 15 residues. Germline CDR1 SEHNR, CDR2 FQNEAQ (reference sequence). The CDR3 coding sequence is TGTGCCAGCAGTTCTCCGGGACCCAGCTCCTACGAGCAGTACTTC. This sequence encodes CASSSPGPSSYEQYF.

Turning to this clonotype: A much more abundant neighbour one base away suggests this may be a read error. The chain links TRBV7-8 to TRBJ2-5, with a weak D call TRBD2 (5 bases). The CDR3 is 15 residues long. Germline CDR1 reads SGHVS; CDR2 reads FQNEAQ. V lost 1 base to trimming and J lost 9 bases, with 18 bases between them. CDR3 residues: CASSLGGYDGEPQYF. CDR3 bases: TGTGCCAGCAGCTTAGGCGGATACGATGGGGAGCCCCAGTACTTC.

This clonotype was detected many times. The chain uses TRBV11-2 and TRBJ2-1; perhaps TRBD2 as D (6 bases). The CDR3 contains 16 residues. The germline CDR1 and CDR2 sequences are SGHAT and FQNNGV. The V end was cut by 5 bases, the J end by 13 bases, with 27 bases between. The CDR3 DNA follows: TGTGCCAGCAGCACCATGACAAAGGCGGGGTTCAGCCTCCAGTTCTTC. The encoded protein is CASSTMTKAGFSLQFF.

V is TRBV28 and J is TRBJ2-4, with 7 bases lining up with TRBD1. CDR1 is MDHEN, CDR2 SYDVKM, per germline. The CDR3 extends over 18 amino acids. The trim removed 1 base at V and 5 bases at J, leaving 14 bases unmatched. CDR3: CASSLSVGQAGGQNIQYF. CDR3 coding DNA: TGTGCCAGCAGTTTATCGGTCGGACAGGCTGGGGGCCAAAACATTCAGTACTTC.

This clonotype was seen a few times. This chain links TRBV7-2 with TRBJ2-7; 7 bases agree with TRBD1. The CDR3 spans 15 residues. CDR1 SGHTA and CDR2 FQGNSA come from the germline V gene. With V trimmed by 3 bases and J by 0 bases, 5 bases remained unmatched. CDR3 coding DNA: TGTGCCAGCAGCTTGACAGGGCGTTTCTCCTACGAGCAGTACTTC. Translating it yields CASSLTGRFSYEQYF. Using reference TRBV7-2 and TRBJ2-7 for the parts outside the CDR3, the full variable domain is GAGVSQSPSNKVTEKGKDVELRCDPISGHTALYWYRQSLGQGLEFLIYFQGNSAPDKSGLPSDRFSAERTGGSVSTLTIQRTQQEDSAVYLCASSLTGRFSYEQYFGPGTRLTVT.

In this sample, this clonotype turned up a few times. The chain combines TRBV3-1 with TRBJ2-1; 8 bases align to TRBD2. V lost 5 bases and J lost 6; bases outside the gene matches: 9. This CDR3 spans 15 amino acids. Germline CDR1 LGHDT, CDR2 YNNKEL (reference sequence). CDR3 nucleotides: TGTGCCAGCAGCTCTGGGGGACTAGTGAGCAATGAGCAGTTCTTC. Protein product: CASSSGGLVSNEQFF.

At least ten counts were recorded for this clonotype. The chain is built from TRBV7-2 and TRBJ2-7; 9 nucleotides align to TRBD1. This CDR3 contains 14 residues. Germline trimming cut 5 bases from V and 2 bases from J; bases unmatched to any gene: 4. From germline, CDR1 is SGHTA and CDR2 FQGNSA. The CDR3 sequence: CASSAGQGPYEQYF. As DNA, the CDR3 is TGTGCCAGCAGCGCGGGACAGGGCCCCTACGAGCAGTACTTC.

This clonotype was picked up many times. V is TRBV10-3 and J is TRBJ2-7; 8 nucleotides align to TRBD1. Per the germline V gene, CDR1 is ENHRY and CDR2 is SYGVKD. The CDR3 consists of 14 residues. The V segment lost 4 bases and the J segment 4 bases; nucleotides outside the gene matches: 6. The CDR3 is CAISGGTGAYEQYF. The CDR3 DNA sequence: TGTGCCATCAGTGGTGGGACAGGAGCTTACGAGCAGTACTTC.

This clonotype turned up a few times. This chain uses TRBV20-1 with TRBJ1-3; D not resolved. Trimming took off 1 base at V and 0 bases at J, with 19 bases between the two ends. The CDR3 has 18 residues. Germline V CDR1 and CDR2: DFQATT, SNEGSKA (reference sequence). Written as DNA, the CDR3 is TGCAGTGCTAGAGCCTCAGGCTTTGCCTTCTCCTCTGGAAACACCATATATTTT. Translating it yields CSARASGFAFSSGNTIYF.